These 16 T cell receptor beta chains came from one sample sequenced in a study of OX40 agonist ivuxolimab in advanced cancers. This table comes from immunoSEQ multiplex PCR, and its TCRdb copy is limited to in-frame clones, with some not included. The table records more than 50,000 clones, about 94% of them present only once. Sequences were derived from CD4+ or CD8+ T cells sorted from blood, sampled in a trial of the OX40 agonist ivuxolimab. The receptors originated from an adult with an advanced solid tumor such as melanoma, head and neck, liver or kidney cancer.

The genes are TRBV27 and TRBJ2-2; 11 bases fit TRBD2. Germline values: CDR1 MNHEY, CDR2 SMNVEV (reference sequence). V shed 5 bases and J 4 bases; nucleotides not matched to a gene: 9. This CDR3 region has 17 residues. The CDR3 sequence: CASSPHPTSGSTGELFF. CDR3 bases: TGTGCCAGCAGTCCCCACCCAACTAGCGGGAGCACCGGGGAGCTGTTTTTT.

The chain uses TRBV28 and TRBJ1-5; TRBD1 matches 10 bases. Per the germline V gene, CDR1 is MDHEN and CDR2 is SYDVKM. Trimming removed 7 bases from V and 6 bases from J; junction bases left unmatched: 3. CDR3 length: 13 amino acids. The CDR3 spells CASNRDRGQPQHF. The CDR3 bases are TGTGCCAGCAACCGGGACAGGGGTCAGCCCCAGCATTTT.

The CDR3 nucleotides are TGTGCCAGCAGCTTAGCGCCACAGGGGGGAACCTACGAGCAGTACTTC. Encoded protein: CASSLAPQGGTYEQYF. The V call is TRBV7-9, the J call TRBJ2-7; TRBD1 matches 8 bases. The J segment lost 2 bases and the V segment lost 0 bases, leaving 6 bases of the junction unmatched. CDR1 is SEHNR and CDR2 is FQNEAQ in the germline V gene (reference sequence). This CDR3 comprises 16 residues.

The V gene is TRBV11-2, the J gene TRBJ2-1; 11 bases are a match to TRBD2. Germline-derived CDR1 and CDR2 are SGHAT and FQNNGV. Unmatched junction bases numbered 4, after V lost 5 bases and J lost 10 bases. This CDR3 is 13 amino acids long. In DNA, the CDR3 is TGTGCCAGCAGCCCGGGACTAGCGGCCGAGCAGTTCTTC. This encodes CASSPGLAAEQFF.

The chain carries TRBV5-4 and TRBJ2-2; 8 positions match TRBD2. V shed 5 bases, J shed 4 bases, and the junction held 4 bases outside the gene matches. The CDR3 extends over 14 amino acids. The germline CDR1 and CDR2 sequences are SGHNT and YYREEE (reference sequence). The CDR3 region has the DNA TGTGCCAGCAGGCTAGCGGGCACCACCGGGGAGCTGTTTTTT. Translating it yields CASRLAGTTGELFF.

This clone has just one count. This chain joins TRBV10-3 and TRBJ2-7; D might be TRBD1 or TRBD2, each matching 5 bases. Per germline, CDR1 ENHRY and CDR2 SYGVKD. The CDR3 totals 17 residues. The germline V and J ends were trimmed by 0 bases and 2 bases, with 17 bases remaining between them. The CDR3 DNA follows: TGTGCCATCAGTGAGTCGACTCTGAGTCTGGGGGCCTACGAGCAGTACTTC. This translates into CAISESTLSLGAYEQYF.

The chain has TRBV4-1 and TRBJ2-1; 12 bases fit TRBD2. Losses at the gene ends were 3 bases for V and 7 bases for J; bases not matched to a gene: 7. CDR3 size: 16 residues. Germline V gives CDR1 MGHRA, CDR2 YSYEKL. The CDR3 is CASSHQTGTSGNEQFF. The DNA of the CDR3 is TGCGCCAGCAGCCACCAGACCGGGACTAGCGGGAATGAGCAGTTCTTC.

The rearrangement links TRBV30 to TRBJ2-7; 7 bases match TRBD2. J lost 3 bases, V lost 1 base, and 12 bases had no gene match. Germline lookup yields CDR1 GTSNPN and CDR2 SVGIG (reference sequence). The CDR3 extends over 16 amino acids. The chain's CDR3 is CAWSAPTGRGFYEQYF. In DNA form, the CDR3 reads TGTGCCTGGAGTGCTCCTACGGGGAGGGGCTTCTACGAGCAGTACTTC.

The V call is TRBV25-1, the J call TRBJ2-3; 7 positions agree with TRBD2. The CDR3 is 15 residues long. Germline-derived CDR1 and CDR2 are MGHDK and SYGVNS. V dropped 1 base and J dropped 2; count of bases not matched to a gene: 3. CDR3: CASSESSGVTDTQYF. CDR3 nucleotides: TGTGCCAGCAGTGAATCCAGCGGGGTCACAGATACGCAGTATTTT.

The V gene is TRBV4-3, the J gene TRBJ2-5, with D tentatively TRBD1 or TRBD2 (5 bases each). CDR1 is LGHNA and CDR2 is YSLEER in the germline V gene. The length of the CDR3 is 15 residues. Between the trimmed V and J ends, which lost 0 bases and 0 bases, there was a span of 8 bases. CDR3 nucleotide sequence: TGCGCCAGCAGCCAAGATTGGGGGTACCAAGAGACCCAGTACTTC. It yields the protein CASSQDWGYQETQYF.

This clone appeared a single time. V is TRBV7-6 and J is TRBJ2-1; tentative D call: TRBD1 (6 bases). The CDR3 sequence is 18 residues long. Germline lookup yields CDR1 SGHVS and CDR2 FNYEAQ. V gave up 2 bases and J gave up 8 bases, with 25 bases separating them. CDR3 sequence (DNA): TGTGCCAGCAGCTTACGACCTTTTTCGGGACAAATTTCCCATGAGCAGTTCTTC. It encodes CASSLRPFSGQISHEQFF. Filled out from reference TRBV7-6 and TRBJ2-1, the complete variable domain reads GAGVSQSPRYKVTKRGQDVALRCDPISGHVSLYWYRQALGQGPEFLTYFNYEAQQDKSGLPNDRFSAERPEGSISTLTIQRTEQRDSAMYRCASSLRPFSGQISHEQFFGPGTRLTVL.

In its sample, this clone was seen a few times. V gene TRBV5-6 combines with J gene TRBJ2-7; D is tentatively TRBD1 or TRBD2 (5 bases each). This CDR3 region has 17 residues. Trimming removed 4 bases from V and 0 bases from J, with 20 bases in between. Germline CDR1 reads SGHDT; CDR2 reads YYEEEE. The CDR3 here is CASSDGGPGPRSYEQYF. CDR3 nucleotide sequence: TGTGCCAGCAGCGACGGTGGCCCGGGACCCCGCTCCTACGAGCAGTACTTC.

This chain links TRBV27 with TRBJ2-7; 10 bases fit TRBD2. There are 21 residues in the CDR3. Germline CDR1 MNHEY, CDR2 SMNVEV (reference sequence). With 3 bases clipped from V and 1 base from J, the junction kept 21 bases outside the gene matches. The CDR3 sequence is CASSFSSGSNFARYRSYEQYF. The CDR3 DNA reads as TGTGCCAGCAGTTTTTCTAGCGGGAGTAATTTCGCGCGGTATCGTTCCTACGAGCAGTACTTC.

The CDR3 reads CASSPGHVNTEAFF. CDR3 in DNA: TGTGCCAGCAGTCCCGGACACGTTAACACTGAAGCTTTCTTT. This sequence joins TRBV6-7 and TRBJ1-1, with D perhaps matching TRBD1 (5 bases). TRBV6-7 is filed as an ORF, its function uncertain. The CDR3 runs 14 residues. V was pared by 5 bases and J by 2 bases, with 12 bases between.

The rearrangement uses TRBV7-3 and TRBJ2-3; the D gene is possibly TRBD2 (6 bases). V lost 4 bases and J 4 bases, leaving 15 bases between the germline ends. CDR1 and CDR2 (germline): SGHTA, FQGTGA. The CDR3 runs 15 residues. The CDR3 DNA follows: TGTGCCAGCAGCTCTGGGATGGGGGGTGCAGATACGCAGTATTTT. This sequence encodes CASSSGMGGADTQYF. The full variable domain, with the rest looked up from reference TRBV7-3 and TRBJ2-3, is GAGVSQTPSNKVTEKGKYVELRCDPISGHTALYWYRQSLGQGPEFLIYFQGTGAADDSGLPNDRFFAVRPEGSVSTLKIQRTERGDSAVYLCASSSGMGGADTQYFGPGTRLTVL.

The chain is built from TRBV9 and TRBJ1-2, with 9 positions matching TRBD1. J was trimmed by 6 bases and V by 5 bases; bases with no gene match: 11. Looked up from germline, CDR1 is SGDLS and CDR2 is YYNGEE. The CDR3 spans 15 residues. The CDR3 region has the DNA TGTGCCAGCAGTGACACTACAGGGGGCGCGAATGGCTACACCTTC. Protein: CASSDTTGGANGYTF.